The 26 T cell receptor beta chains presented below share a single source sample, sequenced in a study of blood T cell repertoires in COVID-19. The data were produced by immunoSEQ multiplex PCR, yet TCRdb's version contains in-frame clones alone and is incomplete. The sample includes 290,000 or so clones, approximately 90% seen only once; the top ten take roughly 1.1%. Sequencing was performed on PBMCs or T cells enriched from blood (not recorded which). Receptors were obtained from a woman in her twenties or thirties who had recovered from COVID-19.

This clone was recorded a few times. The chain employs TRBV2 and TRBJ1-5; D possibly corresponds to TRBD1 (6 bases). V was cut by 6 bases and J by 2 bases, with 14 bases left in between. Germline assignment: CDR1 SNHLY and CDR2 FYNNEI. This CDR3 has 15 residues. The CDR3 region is CASRPTTGGNQPQHF. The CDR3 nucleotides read TGTGCCAGCAGGCCAACGACAGGAGGCAATCAGCCCCAGCATTTT.

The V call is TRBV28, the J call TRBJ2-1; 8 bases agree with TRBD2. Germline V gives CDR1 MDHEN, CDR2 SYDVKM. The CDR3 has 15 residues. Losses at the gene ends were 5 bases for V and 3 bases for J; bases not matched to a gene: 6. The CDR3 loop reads CASSLSLAGYNEQFF. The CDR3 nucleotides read TGTGCCAGCAGTCTAAGCCTAGCGGGCTACAATGAGCAGTTCTTC.

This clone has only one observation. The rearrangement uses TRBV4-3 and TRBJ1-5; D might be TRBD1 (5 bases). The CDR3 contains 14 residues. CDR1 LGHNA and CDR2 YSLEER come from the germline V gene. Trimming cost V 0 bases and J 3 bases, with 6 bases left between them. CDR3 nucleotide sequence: TGCGCCAGCAGCCAAGACAGGGTCAATCAGCCCCAGCATTTT. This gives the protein CASSQDRVNQPQHF.

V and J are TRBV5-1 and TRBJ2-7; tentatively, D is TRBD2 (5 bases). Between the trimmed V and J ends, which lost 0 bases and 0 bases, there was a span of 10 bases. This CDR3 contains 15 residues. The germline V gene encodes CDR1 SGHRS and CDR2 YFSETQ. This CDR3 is CASSLVTGISYEQYF. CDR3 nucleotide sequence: TGCGCCAGCAGCTTGGTTACGGGGATCTCCTACGAGCAGTACTTC.

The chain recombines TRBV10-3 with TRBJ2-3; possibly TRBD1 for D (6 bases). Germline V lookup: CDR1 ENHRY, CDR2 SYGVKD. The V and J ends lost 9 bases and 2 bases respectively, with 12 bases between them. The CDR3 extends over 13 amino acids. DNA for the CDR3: TGTGCCATAAGAACAGGGCTCACAGATACGCAGTATTTT. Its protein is CAIRTGLTDTQYF.

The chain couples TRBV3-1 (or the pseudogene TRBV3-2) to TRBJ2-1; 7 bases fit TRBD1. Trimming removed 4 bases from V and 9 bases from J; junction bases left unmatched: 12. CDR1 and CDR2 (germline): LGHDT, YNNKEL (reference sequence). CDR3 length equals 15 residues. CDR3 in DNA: TGTGCCAGCAGCCGAGGACAGGAGACAGTCCGTGAGCAGTTCTTC. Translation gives CASSRGQETVREQFF.

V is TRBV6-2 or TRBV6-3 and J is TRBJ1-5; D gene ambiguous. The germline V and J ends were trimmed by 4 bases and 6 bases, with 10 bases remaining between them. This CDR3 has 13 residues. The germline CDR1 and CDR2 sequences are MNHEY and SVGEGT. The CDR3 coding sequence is TGTGCCAGCAGTTTGGAGGGTGGTCAGCCCCAGCATTTT. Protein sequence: CASSLEGGQPQHF.

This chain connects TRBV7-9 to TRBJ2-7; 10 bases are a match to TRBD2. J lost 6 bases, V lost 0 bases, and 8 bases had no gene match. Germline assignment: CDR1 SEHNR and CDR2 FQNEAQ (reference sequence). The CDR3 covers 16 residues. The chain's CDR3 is CASSLAQVAGGLEQYF. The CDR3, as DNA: TGTGCCAGCAGCTTAGCACAGGTAGCGGGAGGTCTCGAGCAGTACTTC.

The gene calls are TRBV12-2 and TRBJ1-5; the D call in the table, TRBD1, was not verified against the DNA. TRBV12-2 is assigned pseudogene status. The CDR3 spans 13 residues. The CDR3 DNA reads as TGTGCAAGTCGCTTCACGTTGGCTCAGCCCCAGCATTTT. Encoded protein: CASRFTLAQPQHF.

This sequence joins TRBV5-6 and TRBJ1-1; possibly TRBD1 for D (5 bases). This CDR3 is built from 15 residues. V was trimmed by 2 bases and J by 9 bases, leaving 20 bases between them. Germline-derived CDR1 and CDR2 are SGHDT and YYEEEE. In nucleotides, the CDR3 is TGTGCCAGCAGCTTTGGGCCCAGTCGGCGGGGCAAAGCTTTCTTT. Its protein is CASSFGPSRRGKAFF.

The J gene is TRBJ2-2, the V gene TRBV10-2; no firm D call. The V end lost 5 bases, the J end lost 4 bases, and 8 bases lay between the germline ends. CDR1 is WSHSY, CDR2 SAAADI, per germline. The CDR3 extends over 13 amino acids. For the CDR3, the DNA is TGCGCCAGCAGTCAGGCGACCACCGGGGAGCTGTTTTTT. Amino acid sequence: CASSQATTGELFF.

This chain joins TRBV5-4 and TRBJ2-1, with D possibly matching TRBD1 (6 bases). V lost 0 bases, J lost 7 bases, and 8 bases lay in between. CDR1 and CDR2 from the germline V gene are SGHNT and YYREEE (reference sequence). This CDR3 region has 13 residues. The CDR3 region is CASSLDRENEQFF. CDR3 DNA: TGTGCCAGCAGCTTGGACAGGGAGAATGAGCAGTTCTTC.

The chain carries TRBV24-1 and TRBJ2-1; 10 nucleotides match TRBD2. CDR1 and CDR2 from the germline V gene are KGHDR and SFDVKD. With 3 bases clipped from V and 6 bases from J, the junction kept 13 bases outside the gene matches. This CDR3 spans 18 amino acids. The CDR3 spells CATSDPRTSGRVVNEQFF. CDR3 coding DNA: TGTGCCACCAGTGATCCCCGGACTAGCGGAAGAGTTGTCAATGAGCAGTTCTTC.

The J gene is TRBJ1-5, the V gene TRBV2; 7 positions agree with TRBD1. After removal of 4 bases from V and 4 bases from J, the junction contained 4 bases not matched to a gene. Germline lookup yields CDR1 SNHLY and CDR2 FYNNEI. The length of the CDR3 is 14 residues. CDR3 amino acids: CASSGGTENQPQHF. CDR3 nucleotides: TGTGCCAGCAGTGGAGGGACAGAGAATCAGCCCCAGCATTTT.

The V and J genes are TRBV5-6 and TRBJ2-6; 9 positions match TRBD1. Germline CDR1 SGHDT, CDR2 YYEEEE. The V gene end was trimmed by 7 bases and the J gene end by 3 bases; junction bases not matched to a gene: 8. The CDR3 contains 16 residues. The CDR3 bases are TGTGCCAGCTGCAAACAGGGGGCAAGTGGGGCCAACGTCCTGACTTTC. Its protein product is CASCKQGASGANVLTF.

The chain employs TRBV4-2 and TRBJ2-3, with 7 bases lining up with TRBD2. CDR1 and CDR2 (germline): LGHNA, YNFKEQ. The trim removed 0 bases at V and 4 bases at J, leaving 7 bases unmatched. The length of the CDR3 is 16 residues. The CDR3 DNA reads TGTGCCAGCAGCCAAGATTTAGCGGGTCGGGCAGATACGCAGTATTTT. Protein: CASSQDLAGRADTQYF.

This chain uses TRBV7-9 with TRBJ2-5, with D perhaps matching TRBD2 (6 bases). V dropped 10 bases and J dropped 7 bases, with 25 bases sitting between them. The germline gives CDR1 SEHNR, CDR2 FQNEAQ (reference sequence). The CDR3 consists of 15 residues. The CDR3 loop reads CAIYDIRDSKGTQYF. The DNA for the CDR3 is TGTGCCATCTATGATATCCGGGACTCCAAGGGGACCCAGTACTTC. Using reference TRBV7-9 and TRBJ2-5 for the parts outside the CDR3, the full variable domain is DTGVSQNPRHKITKRGQNVTFRCDPISEHNRLYWYRQTLGQGPEFLTYFQNEAQLEKSRLLSDRFSAERPKGSFSTLEIQRTEQGDSAMYLCAIYDIRDSKGTQYFGPGTRLLVL.

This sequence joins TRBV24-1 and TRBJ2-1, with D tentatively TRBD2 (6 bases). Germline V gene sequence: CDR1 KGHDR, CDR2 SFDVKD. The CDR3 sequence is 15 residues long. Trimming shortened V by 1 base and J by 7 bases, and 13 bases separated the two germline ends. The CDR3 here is CATSDLFRGGNEQFF. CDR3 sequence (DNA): TGTGCCACCAGTGATTTATTCCGAGGAGGGAATGAGCAGTTCTTC.

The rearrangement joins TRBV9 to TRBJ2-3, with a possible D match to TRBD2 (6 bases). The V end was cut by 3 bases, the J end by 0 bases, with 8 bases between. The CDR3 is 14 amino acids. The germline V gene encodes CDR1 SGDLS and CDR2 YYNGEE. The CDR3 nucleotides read TGTGCCAGCAGCGAAAGCGGGAGCACAGATACGCAGTATTTT. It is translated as CASSESGSTDTQYF. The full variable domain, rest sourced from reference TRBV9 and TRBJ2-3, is DSGVTQTPKHLITATGQRVTLRCSPRSGDLSVYWYQQSLDQGLQFLIQYYNGEERAKGNILERFSAQQFPDLHSELNLSSLELGDSALYFCASSESGSTDTQYFGPGTRLTVL.

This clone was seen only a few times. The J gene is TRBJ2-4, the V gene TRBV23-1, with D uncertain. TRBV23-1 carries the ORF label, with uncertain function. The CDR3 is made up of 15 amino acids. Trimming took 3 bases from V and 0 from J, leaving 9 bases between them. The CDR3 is CASSQRLLAKNIQYF. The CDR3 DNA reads TGCGCCAGCAGTCAGCGGCTGTTAGCCAAAAACATTCAGTACTTC.

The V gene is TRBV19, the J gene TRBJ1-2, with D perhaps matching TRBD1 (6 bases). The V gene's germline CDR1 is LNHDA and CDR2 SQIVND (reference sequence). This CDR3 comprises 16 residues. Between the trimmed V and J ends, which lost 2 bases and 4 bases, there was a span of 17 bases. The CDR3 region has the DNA TGTGCCAGTAGTATATACAGGGAAAGGCTTACCTATGGCTACACCTTC. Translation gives CASSIYRERLTYGYTF.

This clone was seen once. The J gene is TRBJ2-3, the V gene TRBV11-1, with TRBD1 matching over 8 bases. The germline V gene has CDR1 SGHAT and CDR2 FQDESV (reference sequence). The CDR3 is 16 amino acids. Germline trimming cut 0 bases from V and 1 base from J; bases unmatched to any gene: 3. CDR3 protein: CASSLAGTGGTDTQYF. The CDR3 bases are TGTGCCAGCAGCTTAGCGGGGACAGGTGGCACAGATACGCAGTATTTT.

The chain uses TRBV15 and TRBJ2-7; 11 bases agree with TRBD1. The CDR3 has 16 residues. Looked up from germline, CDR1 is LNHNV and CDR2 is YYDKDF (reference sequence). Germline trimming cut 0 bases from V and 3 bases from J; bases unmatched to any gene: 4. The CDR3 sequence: CATSRDPGTGGYEQYF. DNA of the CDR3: TGTGCCACCAGCAGAGACCCTGGGACAGGGGGCTACGAGCAGTACTTC.

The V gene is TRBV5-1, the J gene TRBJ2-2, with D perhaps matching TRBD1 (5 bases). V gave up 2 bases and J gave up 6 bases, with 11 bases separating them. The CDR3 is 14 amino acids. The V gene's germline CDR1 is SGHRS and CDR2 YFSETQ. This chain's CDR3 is CASSLGVDAGELFF. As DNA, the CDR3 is TGCGCCAGCAGCTTAGGGGTCGATGCCGGGGAGCTGTTTTTT.

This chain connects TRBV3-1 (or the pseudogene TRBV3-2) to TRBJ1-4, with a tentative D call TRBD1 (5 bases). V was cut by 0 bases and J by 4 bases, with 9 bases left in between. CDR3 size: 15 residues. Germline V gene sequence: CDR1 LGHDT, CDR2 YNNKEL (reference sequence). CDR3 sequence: CASSQEAGINEKLFF. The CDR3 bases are TGTGCCAGCAGCCAAGAGGCAGGGATTAATGAAAAACTGTTTTTT.

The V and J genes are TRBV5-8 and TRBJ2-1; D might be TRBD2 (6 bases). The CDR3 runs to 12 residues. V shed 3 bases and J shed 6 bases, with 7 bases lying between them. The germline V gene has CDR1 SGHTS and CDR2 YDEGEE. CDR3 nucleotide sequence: TGTGCCAGCAGCTCACTAGCCAATGAGCAGTTCTTC. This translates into CASSSLANEQFF.